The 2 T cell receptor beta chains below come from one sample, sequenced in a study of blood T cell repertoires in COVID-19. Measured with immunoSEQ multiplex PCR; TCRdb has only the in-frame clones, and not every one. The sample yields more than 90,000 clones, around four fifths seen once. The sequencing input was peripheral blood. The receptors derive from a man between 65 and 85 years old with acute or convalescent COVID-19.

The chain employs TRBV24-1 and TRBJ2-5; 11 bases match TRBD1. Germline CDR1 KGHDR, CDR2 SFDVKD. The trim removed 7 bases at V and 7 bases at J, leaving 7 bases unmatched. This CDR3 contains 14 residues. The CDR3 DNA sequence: TGTGCCACCAGCGGACAGGGGGCTTTCGGGACCCAGTACTTC. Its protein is CATSGQGAFGTQYF.

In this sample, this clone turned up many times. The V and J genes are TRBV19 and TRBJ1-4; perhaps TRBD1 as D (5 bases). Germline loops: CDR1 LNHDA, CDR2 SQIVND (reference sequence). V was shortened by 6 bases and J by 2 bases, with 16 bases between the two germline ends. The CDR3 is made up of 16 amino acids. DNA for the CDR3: TGTGCCAGTAGAGGATCCCGGGGGACGACTAATGAAAAACTGTTTTTT. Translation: CASRGSRGTTNEKLFF. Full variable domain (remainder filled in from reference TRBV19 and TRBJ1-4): DGGITQSPKYLFRKEGQNVTLSCEQNLNHDAMYWYRQDPGQGLRLIYYSQIVNDFQKGDIAEGYSVSREKKESFPLTVTSAQKNPTAFYLCASRGSRGTTNEKLFFGSGTQLSVL.